Below are 12 T cell receptor beta chains sequenced from a single sample in a study of a mutant IDH1 vaccine in newly diagnosed glioma. For these TCRs, the target antigens are not known. The time point was: week 47, end of study. With topical imiquimod, each dose of the vaccine consisted of 300 ug of mutant IDH1 20-mer peptide. Here immunoSEQ multiplex PCR was the method, and the copy in TCRdb shows in-frame clones only, minus some. The table shows some 34,000 clones, with more than 80% occurring only once. This sample comprised PBMCs, obtained from a glioma patient whose treatment included an IDH1 peptide vaccine. These receptors were taken from a woman between 40 and 55 years old with glioma.

This clone was seen only once. The rearrangement links TRBV5-1 to TRBJ2-2; D perhaps matches TRBD1 (5 bases). The germline V and J ends were trimmed by 5 bases and 6 bases, with 14 bases remaining between them. The germline V gene has CDR1 SGHRS and CDR2 YFSETQ. The CDR3 consists of 14 residues. This CDR3 is CASSLRRGAGELFF. The CDR3 region has the DNA TGCGCCAGCAGTCTTAGAAGGGGCGCCGGGGAGCTGTTTTTT. The variable domain in full, completed from reference TRBV5-1 and TRBJ2-2, reads KAGVTQTPRYLIKTRGQQVTLSCSPISGHRSVSWYQQTPGQGLQFLFEYFSETQRNKGNFPGRFSGRQFSNSRSEMNVSTLELGDSALYLCASSLRRGAGELFFGEGSRLTVL.

The chain carries TRBV6-5 and TRBJ2-7, with D unclear. The CDR3 runs 12 residues. Trimming took 5 bases from V and 1 from J, leaving 6 bases between them. In germline, CDR1 is MNHEY, CDR2 SVGAGI. The CDR3 spells CASSDQSYEQYF. The CDR3 DNA is TGTGCCAGCAGTGACCAGTCCTACGAGCAGTACTTC.

This clone appeared a single time. This chain joins TRBV5-1 and TRBJ1-2; TRBD1 matches 7 bases. The CDR3 is made up of 15 amino acids. Trimming removed 4 bases from V and 2 bases from J; junction bases left unmatched: 8. CDR1 is SGHRS, CDR2 YFSETQ, per germline. CDR3 sequence reads: CASSPDRNGNYGYTF. The DNA of the CDR3 is TGCGCCAGCAGCCCGGACAGGAACGGAAACTATGGCTACACCTTC.

The chain recombines TRBV19 with TRBJ2-1; possibly TRBD2 for D (6 bases). The V gene lost 3 bases and the J gene lost 2 bases, with 11 bases spanning the gap. Germline CDR1 LNHDA, CDR2 SQIVND (reference sequence). CDR3 length: 15 amino acids. The CDR3 loop is CASSIEAGPYNEQFF. The DNA of the CDR3 is TGTGCCAGTAGTATCGAAGCGGGCCCCTACAATGAGCAGTTCTTC.

The chain links TRBV30 to TRBJ1-3; D is unclear. V lost 4 bases and J 0 bases, leaving 7 bases between the germline ends. Germline V gives CDR1 GTSNPN, CDR2 SVGIG (reference sequence). The CDR3 totals 13 residues. The CDR3 nucleotides are TGTGCCTGGAATGGCCGCTCTGGAAACACCATATATTTT. It is translated as CAWNGRSGNTIYF. Full variable domain (rest looked up from reference TRBV30 and TRBJ1-3): SQTIHQWPATLVQPVGSPLSLECTVEGTSNPNLYWYRQAAGRGLQLLFYSVGIGQISSEVPQNLSASRPQDRQFILSSKKLLLSDSGFYLCAWNGRSGNTIYFGEGSWLTVV.

This clone is a singleton in its sample. The chain recombines TRBV29-1 with TRBJ2-1; 10 bases match TRBD2. This CDR3 has 15 residues. The germline V gene encodes CDR1 SQVTM and CDR2 ANQGSEA. J lost 2 bases, V lost 4 bases, and 5 bases had no gene match. CDR3 nucleotides: TGCAGCGTTGGGACAAGCGGGGGGGCCTACAATGAGCAGTTCTTC. It yields the protein CSVGTSGGAYNEQFF.

V gene TRBV27 combines with J gene TRBJ2-7; no clear D. The CDR3 sequence is 14 residues long. Trimming pared 2 bases from V and 4 bases from J, leaving 12 bases between. Germline lookup yields CDR1 MNHEY and CDR2 SMNVEV (reference sequence). Here the CDR3 reads CASSLDQFGYEQYF. In DNA form, the CDR3 reads TGTGCCAGCAGTTTAGATCAGTTCGGATACGAGCAGTACTTC.

The rearrangement links TRBV5-1 to TRBJ1-5, with a possible D match to TRBD1 (5 bases). There are 15 residues in the CDR3. CDR1 SGHRS and CDR2 YFSETQ come from the germline V gene. V shed 9 bases and J shed 3 bases, with 19 bases lying between them. CDR3 sequence (DNA): TGCGCCACCCCGAACCCGGGACGGAACAATCAGCCCCAGCATTTT. Its translation: CATPNPGRNNQPQHF. Full variable domain (missing parts from reference TRBV5-1 and TRBJ1-5): KAGVTQTPRYLIKTRGQQVTLSCSPISGHRSVSWYQQTPGQGLQFLFEYFSETQRNKGNFPGRFSGRQFSNSRSEMNVSTLELGDSALYLCATPNPGRNNQPQHFGDGTRLSIL.

This chain uses TRBV29-1 with TRBJ1-3; D gene uncertain. The CDR3 is 13 amino acids. Germline values: CDR1 SQVTM, CDR2 ANQGSEA. V lost 4 bases, J lost 3 bases, and 10 bases lay in between. CDR3 amino acids: CSVGAGVGNTIYF. The CDR3 bases are TGCAGCGTTGGGGCAGGTGTTGGAAACACCATATATTTT.

J is TRBJ1-4 and V is TRBV19; TRBD1 matches at 7 bases. Germline V gives CDR1 LNHDA, CDR2 SQIVND (reference sequence). J lost 8 bases, V lost 3 bases, and 9 bases had no gene match. The CDR3 spans 15 residues. CDR3 sequence reads: CASSIGDREGEKLFF. The CDR3 coding sequence is TGTGCCAGTAGTATCGGAGACAGGGAAGGCGAAAAACTGTTTTTT.

V is TRBV6-1 and J is TRBJ1-5; perhaps TRBD1 as D (6 bases). Per the germline V gene, CDR1 is MNHNS and CDR2 is SASEGT. V was trimmed by 5 bases and J by 1 base, leaving 18 bases between them. The length of the CDR3 is 17 residues. The DNA of the CDR3 is TGTGCCAGCAGTAAAGGGGGGGCGTTAGGGAGCAATCAGCCCCAGCATTTT. It is translated as CASSKGGALGSNQPQHF.

The chain uses TRBV11-2 and TRBJ1-1; D not certain. Trimming shortened V by 0 bases and J by 1 base, and 6 bases separated the two germline ends. Germline loops: CDR1 SGHAT, CDR2 FQNNGV. This CDR3 region has 14 residues. CDR3 region: CASSLDGGNTEAFF. The CDR3 bases are TGTGCCAGCAGCTTAGATGGAGGGAACACTGAAGCTTTCTTT.